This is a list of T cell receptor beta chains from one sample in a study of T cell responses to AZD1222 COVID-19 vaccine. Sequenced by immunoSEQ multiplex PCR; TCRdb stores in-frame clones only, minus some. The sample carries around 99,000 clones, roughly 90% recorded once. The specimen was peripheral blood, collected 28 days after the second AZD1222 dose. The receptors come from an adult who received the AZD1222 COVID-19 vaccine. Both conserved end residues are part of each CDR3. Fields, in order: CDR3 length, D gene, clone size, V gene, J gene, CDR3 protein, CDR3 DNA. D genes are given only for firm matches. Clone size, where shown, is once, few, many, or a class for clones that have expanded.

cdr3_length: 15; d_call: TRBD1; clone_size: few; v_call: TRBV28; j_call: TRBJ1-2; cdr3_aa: CASSPRDRSDYGYTF; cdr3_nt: TGTGCCAGCAGTCCCAGGGACAGGTCAGACTATGGCTACACCTTC
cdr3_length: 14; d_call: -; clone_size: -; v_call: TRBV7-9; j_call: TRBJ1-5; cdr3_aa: CASSLEGGNQPQHF; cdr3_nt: TGTGCCAGCAGCTTAGAGGGCGGCAATCAGCCCCAGCATTTT
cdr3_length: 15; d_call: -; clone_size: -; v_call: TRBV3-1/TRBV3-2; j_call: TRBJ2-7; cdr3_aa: CASSLWDSGDYEQYF; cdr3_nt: TGTGCCAGCAGCCTTTGGGACAGCGGGGACTACGAGCAGTACTTC
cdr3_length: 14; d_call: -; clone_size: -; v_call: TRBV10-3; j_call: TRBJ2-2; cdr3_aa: CATSGHTNTGELFF; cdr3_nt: TGTGCCACCTCGGGACACACGAACACCGGGGAGCTGTTTTTT
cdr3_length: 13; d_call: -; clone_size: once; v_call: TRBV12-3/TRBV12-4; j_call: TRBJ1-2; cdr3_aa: CASSLTVSYGYTF; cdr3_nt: TGTGCCAGCAGTTTAACGGTTTCCTATGGCTACACCTTC
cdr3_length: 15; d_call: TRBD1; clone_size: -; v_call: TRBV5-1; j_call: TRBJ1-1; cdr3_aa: CASSEQGVMNTEAFF; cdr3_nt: TGCGCCAGCAGCGAACAGGGGGTGATGAACACTGAAGCTTTCTTT
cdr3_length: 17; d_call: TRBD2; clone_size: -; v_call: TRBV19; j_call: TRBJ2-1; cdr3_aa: CASSIGRMSGGYNEQFF; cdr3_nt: TGTGCCAGTAGTATAGGCCGCATGTCGGGGGGTTACAATGAGCAGTTCTTC
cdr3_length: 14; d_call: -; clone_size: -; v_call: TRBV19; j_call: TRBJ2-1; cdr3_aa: CASSILLTSGEQFF; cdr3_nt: TGTGCCAGTAGTATCCTCCTAACATCGGGTGAGCAGTTCTTC
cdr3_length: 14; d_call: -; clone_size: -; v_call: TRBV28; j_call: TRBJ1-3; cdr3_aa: CATEGGSGGNTIYF; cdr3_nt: TGTGCCACGGAGGGGGGGTCCGGGGGAAACACCATATATTTT
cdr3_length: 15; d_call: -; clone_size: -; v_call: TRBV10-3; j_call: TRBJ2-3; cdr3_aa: CATRLGGVIPDTQYF; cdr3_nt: TGTGCCACCCGTCTCGGGGGAGTAATCCCAGATACGCAGTATTTT
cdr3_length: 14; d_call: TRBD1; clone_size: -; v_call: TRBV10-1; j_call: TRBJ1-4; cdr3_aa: CASSRDSHNEKLFF; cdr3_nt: TGCGCCAGCAGTCGGGACAGCCATAATGAAAAACTGTTTTTT
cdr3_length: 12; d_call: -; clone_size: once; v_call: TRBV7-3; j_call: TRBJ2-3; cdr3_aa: CASSLAVGTQYF; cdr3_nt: TGTGCCAGCAGCTTAGCGGTAGGCACGCAGTATTTT
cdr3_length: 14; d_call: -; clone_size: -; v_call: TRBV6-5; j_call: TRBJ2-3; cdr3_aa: CASRVGTSTDTQYF; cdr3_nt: TGTGCCAGCAGGGTCGGGACTAGCACAGATACGCAGTATTTT
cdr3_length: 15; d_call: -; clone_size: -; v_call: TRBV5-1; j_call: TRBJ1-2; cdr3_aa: CASSSGWDALGGYTF; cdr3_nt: TGCGCCAGCAGCTCGGGCTGGGACGCCCTCGGAGGCTACACCTTC
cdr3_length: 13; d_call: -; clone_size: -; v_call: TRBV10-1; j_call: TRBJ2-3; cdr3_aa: CASRATFADTQYF; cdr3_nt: TGCGCCAGCCGCGCGACCTTCGCAGATACGCAGTATTTT
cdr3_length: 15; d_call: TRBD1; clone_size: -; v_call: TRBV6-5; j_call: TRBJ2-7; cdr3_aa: CASRFRDRGNNEQYF; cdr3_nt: TGTGCCAGCAGATTCCGGGACAGGGGAAACAACGAGCAGTACTTC
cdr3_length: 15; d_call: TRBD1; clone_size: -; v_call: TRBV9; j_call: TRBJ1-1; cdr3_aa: CASSEGQGSYTEAFF; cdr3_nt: TGTGCCAGCAGTGAGGGACAGGGGTCGTACACTGAAGCTTTCTTT
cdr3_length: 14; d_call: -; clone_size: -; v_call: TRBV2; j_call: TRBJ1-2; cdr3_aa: CASSGVREKDGYTF; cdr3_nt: TGTGCCAGCAGCGGTGTACGGGAGAAGGATGGCTACACCTTC
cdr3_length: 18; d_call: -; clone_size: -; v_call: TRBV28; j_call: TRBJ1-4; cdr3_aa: CASSLSPGLGSLYEKLFF; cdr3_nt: TGTGCCAGCAGTTTATCGCCGGGTCTTGGATCCCTCTATGAAAAACTGTTTTTT
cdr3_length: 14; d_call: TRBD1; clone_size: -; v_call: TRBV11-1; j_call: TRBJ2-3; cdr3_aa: CASSGETGADTQYF; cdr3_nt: TGTGCCAGCAGCGGAGAGACAGGGGCAGATACGCAGTATTTT
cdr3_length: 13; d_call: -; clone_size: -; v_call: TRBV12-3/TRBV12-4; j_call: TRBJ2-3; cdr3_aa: CASSRPSTDTQYF; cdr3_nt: TGTGCCAGCAGTCGACCTAGCACAGATACGCAGTATTTT
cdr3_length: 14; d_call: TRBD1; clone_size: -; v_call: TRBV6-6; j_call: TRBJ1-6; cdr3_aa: CASSQTGKGSPLHF; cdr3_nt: TGTGCCAGCAGCCAGACAGGGAAGGGTTCACCCCTCCACTTT
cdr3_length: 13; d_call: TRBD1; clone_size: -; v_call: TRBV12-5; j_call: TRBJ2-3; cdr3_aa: CASGTPGQTAQYF; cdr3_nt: TGTGCTAGTGGCACCCCGGGACAGACGGCGCAGTATTTT
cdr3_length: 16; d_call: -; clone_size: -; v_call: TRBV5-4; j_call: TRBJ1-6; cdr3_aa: CASSTAAQGVNSPLHF; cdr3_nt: TGTGCCAGCAGCACCGCCGCACAGGGTGTAAATTCACCCCTCCACTTT
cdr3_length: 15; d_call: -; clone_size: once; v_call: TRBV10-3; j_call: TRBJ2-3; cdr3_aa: CAITNSWASTDTQYF; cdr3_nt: TGTGCCATAACTAACTCGTGGGCAAGCACAGATACGCAGTATTTT
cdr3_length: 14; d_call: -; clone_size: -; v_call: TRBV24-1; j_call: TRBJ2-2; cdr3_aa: CATKNRAYTGELFF; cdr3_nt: TGTGCCACCAAAAACAGGGCGTACACCGGGGAGCTGTTTTTT
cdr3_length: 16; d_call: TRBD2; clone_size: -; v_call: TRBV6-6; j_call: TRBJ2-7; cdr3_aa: CASRATSGRALYEQYF; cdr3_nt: TGTGCCAGCAGAGCGACTAGCGGGAGGGCCTTATACGAGCAGTACTTC
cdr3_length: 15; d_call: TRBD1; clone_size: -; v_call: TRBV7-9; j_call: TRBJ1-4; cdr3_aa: CASSLGETGNEKLFF; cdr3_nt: TGTGCCAGCAGCTTAGGGGAGACAGGGAATGAAAAACTGTTTTTT
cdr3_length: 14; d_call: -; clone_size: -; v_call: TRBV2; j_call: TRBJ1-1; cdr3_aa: CASSTGQLMPEAFF; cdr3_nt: TGTGCCAGCAGTACCGGACAGTTAATGCCTGAAGCTTTCTTT
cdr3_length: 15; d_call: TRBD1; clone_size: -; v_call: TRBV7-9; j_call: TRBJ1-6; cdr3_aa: CASSDRGSPNSPLHF; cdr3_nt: TGTGCCAGCAGCGACAGGGGGTCCCCTAATTCACCCCTCCACTTT
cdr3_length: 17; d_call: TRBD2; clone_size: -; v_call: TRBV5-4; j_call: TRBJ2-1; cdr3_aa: CASSPPPRAGGGNEQFF; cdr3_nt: TGTGCCAGCAGCCCGCCTCCTAGGGCGGGAGGGGGCAATGAGCAGTTCTTC
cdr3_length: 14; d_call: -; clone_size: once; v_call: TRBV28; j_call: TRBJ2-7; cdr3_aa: CASSLTRGGNEQYF; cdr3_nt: TGTGCCAGCAGTTTAACCAGGGGAGGTAACGAGCAGTACTTC
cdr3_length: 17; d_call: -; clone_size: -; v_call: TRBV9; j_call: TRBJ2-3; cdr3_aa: CASSVGNVLAITDTQYF; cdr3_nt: TGTGCCAGCAGCGTAGGGAACGTGCTTGCCATCACAGATACGCAGTATTTT
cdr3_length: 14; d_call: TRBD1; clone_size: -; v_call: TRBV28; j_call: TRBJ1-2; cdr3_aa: CASSSGQRDYGYTF; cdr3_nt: TGTGCCAGCAGTTCGGGACAGCGGGACTATGGCTACACCTTC
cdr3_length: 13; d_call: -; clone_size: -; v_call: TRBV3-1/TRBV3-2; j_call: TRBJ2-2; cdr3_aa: CASSRLDAGELFF; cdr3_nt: TGTGCCAGCAGCCGACTTGATGCCGGGGAGCTGTTTTTT
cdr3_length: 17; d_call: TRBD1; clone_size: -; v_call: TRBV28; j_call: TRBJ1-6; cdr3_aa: CASSSPPGQGNNSPLHF; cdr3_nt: TGTGCCAGCAGTTCCCCTCCCGGACAGGGGAATAATTCACCCCTCCACTTT
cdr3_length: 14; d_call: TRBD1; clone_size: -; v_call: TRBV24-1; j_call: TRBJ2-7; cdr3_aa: CATSEPGTEEGQYF; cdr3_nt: TGTGCCACCAGTGAACCCGGGACAGAGGAAGGGCAGTACTTC
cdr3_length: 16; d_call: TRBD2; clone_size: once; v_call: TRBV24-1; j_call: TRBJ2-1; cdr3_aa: CATSDRLAGVLDEQFF; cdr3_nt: TGTGCCACCAGTGATAGATTAGCGGGAGTACTGGATGAGCAGTTCTTC
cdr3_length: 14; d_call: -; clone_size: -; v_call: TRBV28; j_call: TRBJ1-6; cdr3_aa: CASTEALYNSPLHF; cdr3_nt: TGTGCCAGCACAGAGGCCCTGTATAATTCACCCCTCCACTTT
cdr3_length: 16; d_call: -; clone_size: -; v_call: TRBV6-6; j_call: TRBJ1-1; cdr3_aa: CASSSLLGQLNTEAFF; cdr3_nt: TGTGCCAGCAGTTCACTACTTGGGCAACTGAACACTGAAGCTTTCTTT
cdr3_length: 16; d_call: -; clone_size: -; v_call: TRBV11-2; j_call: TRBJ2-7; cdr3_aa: CASSSLSGRRSREQYF; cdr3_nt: TGTGCCAGCAGCTCCCTATCGGGCAGGCGGTCGAGAGAGCAGTACTTC
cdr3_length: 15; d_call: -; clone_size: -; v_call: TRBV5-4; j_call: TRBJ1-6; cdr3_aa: CASSLAGQGNSPLHF; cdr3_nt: TGTGCCAGCAGCTTGGCCGGGCAGGGTAATTCACCCCTCCACTTT
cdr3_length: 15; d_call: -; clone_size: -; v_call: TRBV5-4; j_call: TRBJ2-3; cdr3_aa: CASSLKGFGTDTQYF; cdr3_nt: TGTGCCAGCAGCTTGAAGGGCTTTGGGACAGATACGCAGTATTTT
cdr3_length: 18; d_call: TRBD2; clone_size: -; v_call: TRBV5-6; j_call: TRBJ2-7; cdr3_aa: CASSLARALAGELYEQYF; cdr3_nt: TGTGCCAGCAGCTTGGCACGAGCGCTAGCGGGAGAACTCTACGAGCAGTACTTC
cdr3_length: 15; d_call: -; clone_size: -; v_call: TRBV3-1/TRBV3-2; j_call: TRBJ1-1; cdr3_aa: CASSQSRSYATEAFF; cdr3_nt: TGTGCCAGCAGCCAAAGCCGATCCTATGCCACTGAAGCTTTCTTT
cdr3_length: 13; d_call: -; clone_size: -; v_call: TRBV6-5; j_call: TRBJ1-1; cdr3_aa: CASYRLLNTEAFF; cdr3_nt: TGTGCCAGCTATCGACTGCTGAACACTGAAGCTTTCTTT
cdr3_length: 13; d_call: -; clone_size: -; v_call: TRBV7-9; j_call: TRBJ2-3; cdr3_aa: CASSLRRTDTQYF; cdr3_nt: TGTGCCAGCAGCCTTCGCAGGACAGATACGCAGTATTTT
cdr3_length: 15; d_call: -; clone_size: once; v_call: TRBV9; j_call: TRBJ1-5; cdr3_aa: CASSVGGTGNQPQHF; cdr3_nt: TGTGCCAGCAGCGTAGGAGGGACTGGAAATCAGCCCCAGCATTTT
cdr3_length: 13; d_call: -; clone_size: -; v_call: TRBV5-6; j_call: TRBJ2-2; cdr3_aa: CASSLLITGELFF; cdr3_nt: TGTGCCAGCAGCTTGTTGATCACCGGGGAGCTGTTTTTT
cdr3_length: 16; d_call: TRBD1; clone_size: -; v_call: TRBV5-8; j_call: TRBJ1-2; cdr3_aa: CASSLQQGRWSYGYTF; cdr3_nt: TGTGCCAGCAGCTTGCAACAGGGGAGATGGAGCTATGGCTACACCTTC
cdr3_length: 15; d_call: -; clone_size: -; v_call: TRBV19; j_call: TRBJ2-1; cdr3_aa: CASSLTSNSYNEQFF; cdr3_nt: TGTGCCAGTAGTTTGACTTCTAACTCCTACAATGAGCAGTTCTTC
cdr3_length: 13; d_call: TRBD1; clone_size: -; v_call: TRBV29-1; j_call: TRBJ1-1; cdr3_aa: CSARQGAGTEAFF; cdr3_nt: TGCAGCGCCCGACAGGGTGCGGGCACTGAAGCTTTCTTT
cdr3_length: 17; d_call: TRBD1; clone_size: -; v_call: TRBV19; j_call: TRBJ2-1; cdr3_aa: CASQYRLGTGWVGEQFF; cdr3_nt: TGTGCCAGCCAGTACCGGCTGGGGACAGGGTGGGTCGGTGAGCAGTTCTTC
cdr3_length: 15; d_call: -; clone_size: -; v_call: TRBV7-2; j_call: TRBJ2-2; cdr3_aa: CASSPSGMNTGELFF; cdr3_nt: TGTGCCAGCAGCCCTTCAGGGATGAACACCGGGGAGCTGTTTTTT
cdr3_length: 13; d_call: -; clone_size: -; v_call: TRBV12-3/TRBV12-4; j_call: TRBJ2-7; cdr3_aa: CASSSQGAYEQYF; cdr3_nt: TGTGCCAGCAGTTCCCAGGGAGCATACGAGCAGTACTTC
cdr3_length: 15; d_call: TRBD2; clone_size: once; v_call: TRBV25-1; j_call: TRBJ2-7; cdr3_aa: CASSAPGLAGGEQYF; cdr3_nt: TGTGCCAGCAGTGCACCGGGACTAGCGGGAGGCGAGCAGTACTTC
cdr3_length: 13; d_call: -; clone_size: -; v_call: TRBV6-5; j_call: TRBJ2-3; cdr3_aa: CASSSEGADTQYF; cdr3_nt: TGTGCCAGCAGTTCTGAGGGGGCAGATACGCAGTATTTT
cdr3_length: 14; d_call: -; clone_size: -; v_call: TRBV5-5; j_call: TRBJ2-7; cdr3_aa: CASSLSRGSYEQYF; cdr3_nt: TGTGCCAGCAGCTTGAGCCGGGGTTCCTACGAGCAGTACTTC